This T cell receptor beta chain stems from a study of blood T cell repertoires in COVID-19. Background on the study: The United States, Italy and Spain provided the acute and convalescent COVID-19 samples.

CDR3 size: 13 residues. J was trimmed by 7 bases and V by 3 bases; bases with no gene match: 2. Study processing details: From reference gene primer amplification, estimates of nucleated cell counts were derived. The table came from immunoSEQ multiplex PCR; TCRdb's copy has only in-frame clones and leaves some out. That table is the source of V, J and clone size, and D and trimming were worked out from the DNA. The sample has about 230,000 clones, approximately 80% seen once. The chain recombines TRBV12-3 or TRBV12-4 with TRBJ2-2; 7 bases map to TRBD2. This sequence originates from a woman between 50 and 59 years old with acute or convalescent COVID-19. The sequencing input was peripheral blood. The CDR3 loop reads CASSLRGNGELFF. In DNA, the CDR3 is TGTGCCAGCAGTTTGCGGGGGAACGGGGAGCTGTTTTTT.